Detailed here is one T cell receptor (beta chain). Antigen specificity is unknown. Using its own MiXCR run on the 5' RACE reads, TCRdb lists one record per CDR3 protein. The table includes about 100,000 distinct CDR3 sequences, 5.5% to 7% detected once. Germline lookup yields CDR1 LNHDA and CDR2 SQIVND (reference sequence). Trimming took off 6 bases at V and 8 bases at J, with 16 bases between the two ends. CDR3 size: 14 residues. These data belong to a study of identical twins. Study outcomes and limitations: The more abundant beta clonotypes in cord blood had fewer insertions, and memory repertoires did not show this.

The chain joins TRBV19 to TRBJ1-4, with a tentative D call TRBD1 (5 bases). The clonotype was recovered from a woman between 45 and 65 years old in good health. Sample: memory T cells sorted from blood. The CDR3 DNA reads TGTGCCAGTAGCCGACGGCAGGGTAGGGAAAAACTGTTTTTT. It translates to CASSRRQGREKLFF.